This entry lists 13 T cell receptor beta chains sequenced from one sample in a study of blood T cell repertoires in COVID-19. The data were produced by immunoSEQ multiplex PCR, yet TCRdb's version contains in-frame clones alone and is incomplete. Of a few hundred thousand clones in the sample, roughly 90% were seen once. The sequencing sample was made of PBMCs or T cells enriched from blood (not recorded which). These receptors came from a man aged 18 to 29 with acute COVID-19.

The chain has TRBV5-1 and TRBJ1-5, with unresolved D. The V and J ends lost 0 bases and 3 bases respectively, with 7 bases between them. From germline, CDR1 is SGHRS and CDR2 YFSETQ. The CDR3 is 14 residues long. In DNA form, the CDR3 reads TGCGCCAGCAGCTTGGACAGCCCCAATCAGCCCCAGCATTTT. It specifies CASSLDSPNQPQHF.

J is TRBJ1-2 and V is TRBV27, with D tentatively TRBD1 (6 bases). Germline CDR1 reads MNHEY; CDR2 reads SMNVEV (reference sequence). V lost 4 bases to trimming and J lost 4 bases, with 10 bases between them. CDR3 size: 13 residues. The CDR3 DNA reads as TGTGCCAGCAGTTCGACAGGCTTCTATGGCTACACCTTC. This codes for CASSSTGFYGYTF.

The chain combines TRBV4-1 with TRBJ1-4, with TRBD1 as a possible D gene (6 bases). This CDR3 is 11 amino acids long. Per the germline V gene, CDR1 is MGHRA and CDR2 is YSYEKL. Trimming shortened V by 4 bases and J by 10 bases, and 7 bases separated the two germline ends. Here the CDR3 DNA reads TGCGCCAGCAGCCCGGACAGAAAACTGTTTTTT. It specifies CASSPDRKLFF.

This clone was counted a few times. CDR3 bases: TGTGCCAGCAGTTACTCCCCTAGCGGGAGTGATGAGCAGTTCTTC. This encodes CASSYSPSGSDEQFF. This chain joins TRBV6-2 or TRBV6-3 and TRBJ2-1, with 10 bases matching TRBD2. The CDR3 totals 15 residues. Germline loops: CDR1 MNHEY, CDR2 SVGEGT. V gave up 0 bases and J gave up 8 bases; unmatched junction bases: 4.

The V call is TRBV5-1, the J call TRBJ2-1; 11 positions match TRBD1. CDR3 length: 14 residues. J lost 15 bases, V lost 3 bases, and 11 bases had no gene match. Germline CDR1 reads SGHRS; CDR2 reads YFSETQ. The CDR3 DNA follows: TGCGCCAGCAGCTCGGGACAGGGGGTGTCCACATTGTTCTTC. This translates into CASSSGQGVSTLFF. Filled out from reference TRBV5-1 and TRBJ2-1, the complete variable domain reads KAGVTQTPRYLIKTRGQQVTLSCSPISGHRSVSWYQQTPGQGLQFLFEYFSETQRNKGNFPGRFSGRQFSNSRSEMNVSTLELGDSALYLCASSSGQGVSTLFFGPGTRLTVL.

This rearrangement joins TRBV28 to TRBJ1-1, with TRBD1 as a possible D gene (5 bases). The V and J ends lost 8 bases and 0 bases respectively, with 16 bases between them. CDR3 length: 15 amino acids. Germline V gene data show CDR1 as MDHEN and CDR2 as SYDVKM. The CDR3 region is CASLSAGRLNTEAFF. CDR3 bases: TGTGCCAGCCTATCGGCAGGGCGCTTGAACACTGAAGCTTTCTTT. Supplemented by reference TRBV28 and TRBJ1-1, the full variable domain reads DVKVTQSSRYLVKRTGEKVFLECVQDMDHENMFWYRQDPGLGLRLIYFSYDVKMKEKGDIPEGYSVSREKKERFSLILESASTNQTSMYLCASLSAGRLNTEAFFGQGTRLTVV.

The chain combines TRBV21-1 with TRBJ2-1; TRBD1, the table's D call, was not compared with the DNA. TRBV21-1 is recorded as a pseudogene. The CDR3 extends over 17 amino acids. DNA for the CDR3: TGTGCCAGCAGCAACCCCCCCGGGACAGGGTCCCACAATGAGCAGTTCTTC. Protein: CASSNPPGTGSHNEQFF.

The genes are TRBV27 and TRBJ2-3; 13 bases align to TRBD2. CDR3 length: 16 amino acids. V lost 4 bases, J lost 4 bases, and 5 bases stayed unmatched. The germline V gene encodes CDR1 MNHEY and CDR2 SMNVEV (reference sequence). CDR3 nucleotides: TGTGCCAGCAGTTGGACTAGCGGGAGATATGCAGATACGCAGTATTTT. It codes for CASSWTSGRYADTQYF.

V is TRBV28 and J is TRBJ2-7; the D gene is possibly TRBD2 (5 bases). The germline V gene encodes CDR1 MDHEN and CDR2 SYDVKM. Trimming took off 7 bases at V and 5 bases at J, with 21 bases between the two ends. The length of the CDR3 is 15 residues. In DNA, the CDR3 is TGTGCCAGCACCACTCTGGGCGGGTTTTCGGACGAGCAGTACTTC. Amino acid sequence: CASTTLGGFSDEQYF.

The chain couples TRBV28 to TRBJ2-2, with 13 positions matching TRBD2. V shed 2 bases, J shed 6 bases, and the junction held 12 bases outside the gene matches. The CDR3 runs 19 residues. Germline loops: CDR1 MDHEN, CDR2 SYDVKM. CDR3: CASSLKLAGGSKTAGELFF. CDR3 bases: TGTGCCAGCAGTTTAAAACTAGCGGGAGGGAGTAAAACGGCCGGGGAGCTGTTTTTT.

V gene TRBV24-1 combines with J gene TRBJ1-5; 12 positions agree with TRBD1. CDR3 size: 18 residues. Unmatched junction bases numbered 6, after V lost 4 bases and J lost 0 bases. CDR1 KGHDR and CDR2 SFDVKD come from the germline V gene. The CDR3 DNA follows: TGTGCCACCAGTGAGGCCGGGACAGGGGGCTCTAGCAATCAGCCCCAGCATTTT. This encodes CATSEAGTGGSSNQPQHF.

This clone was recorded once. The chain has TRBV5-6 and TRBJ2-3; 8 bases are shared with TRBD1. The CDR3 spans 13 residues. Per germline, CDR1 SGHDT and CDR2 YYEEEE. V was clipped by 4 bases and J by 6 bases; unmatched bases: 4. The CDR3 region has the DNA TGTGCCAGCAGCCTCGACAGGGGTGATACGCAGTATTTT. Amino acid sequence: CASSLDRGDTQYF.

The chain is built from TRBV27 and TRBJ2-5; 12 bases are a match to TRBD2. Germline V gene data show CDR1 as MNHEY and CDR2 as SMNVEV (reference sequence). The CDR3 totals 16 residues. The V and J ends lost 4 bases and 0 bases, in that order; junction bases with no gene match: 3. This CDR3 reads CASSSGTSGHQETQYF. The CDR3 DNA reads as TGTGCCAGCAGTTCGGGGACTAGCGGGCACCAAGAGACCCAGTACTTC.